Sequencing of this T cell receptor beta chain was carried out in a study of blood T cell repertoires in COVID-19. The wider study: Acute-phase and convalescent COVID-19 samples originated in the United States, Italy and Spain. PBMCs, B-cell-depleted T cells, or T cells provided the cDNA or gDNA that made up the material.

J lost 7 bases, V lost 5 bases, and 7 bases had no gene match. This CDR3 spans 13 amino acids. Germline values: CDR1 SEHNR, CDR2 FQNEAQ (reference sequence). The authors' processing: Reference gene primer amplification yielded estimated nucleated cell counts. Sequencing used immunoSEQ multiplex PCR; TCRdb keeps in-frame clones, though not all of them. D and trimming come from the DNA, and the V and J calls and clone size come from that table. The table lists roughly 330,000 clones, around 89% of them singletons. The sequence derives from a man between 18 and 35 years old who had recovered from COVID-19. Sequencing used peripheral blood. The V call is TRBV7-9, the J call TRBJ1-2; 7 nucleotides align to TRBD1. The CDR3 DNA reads TGTGCCAGCAGCCTAGGGACAGATCTTGGCTACACCTTC. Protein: CASSLGTDLGYTF.